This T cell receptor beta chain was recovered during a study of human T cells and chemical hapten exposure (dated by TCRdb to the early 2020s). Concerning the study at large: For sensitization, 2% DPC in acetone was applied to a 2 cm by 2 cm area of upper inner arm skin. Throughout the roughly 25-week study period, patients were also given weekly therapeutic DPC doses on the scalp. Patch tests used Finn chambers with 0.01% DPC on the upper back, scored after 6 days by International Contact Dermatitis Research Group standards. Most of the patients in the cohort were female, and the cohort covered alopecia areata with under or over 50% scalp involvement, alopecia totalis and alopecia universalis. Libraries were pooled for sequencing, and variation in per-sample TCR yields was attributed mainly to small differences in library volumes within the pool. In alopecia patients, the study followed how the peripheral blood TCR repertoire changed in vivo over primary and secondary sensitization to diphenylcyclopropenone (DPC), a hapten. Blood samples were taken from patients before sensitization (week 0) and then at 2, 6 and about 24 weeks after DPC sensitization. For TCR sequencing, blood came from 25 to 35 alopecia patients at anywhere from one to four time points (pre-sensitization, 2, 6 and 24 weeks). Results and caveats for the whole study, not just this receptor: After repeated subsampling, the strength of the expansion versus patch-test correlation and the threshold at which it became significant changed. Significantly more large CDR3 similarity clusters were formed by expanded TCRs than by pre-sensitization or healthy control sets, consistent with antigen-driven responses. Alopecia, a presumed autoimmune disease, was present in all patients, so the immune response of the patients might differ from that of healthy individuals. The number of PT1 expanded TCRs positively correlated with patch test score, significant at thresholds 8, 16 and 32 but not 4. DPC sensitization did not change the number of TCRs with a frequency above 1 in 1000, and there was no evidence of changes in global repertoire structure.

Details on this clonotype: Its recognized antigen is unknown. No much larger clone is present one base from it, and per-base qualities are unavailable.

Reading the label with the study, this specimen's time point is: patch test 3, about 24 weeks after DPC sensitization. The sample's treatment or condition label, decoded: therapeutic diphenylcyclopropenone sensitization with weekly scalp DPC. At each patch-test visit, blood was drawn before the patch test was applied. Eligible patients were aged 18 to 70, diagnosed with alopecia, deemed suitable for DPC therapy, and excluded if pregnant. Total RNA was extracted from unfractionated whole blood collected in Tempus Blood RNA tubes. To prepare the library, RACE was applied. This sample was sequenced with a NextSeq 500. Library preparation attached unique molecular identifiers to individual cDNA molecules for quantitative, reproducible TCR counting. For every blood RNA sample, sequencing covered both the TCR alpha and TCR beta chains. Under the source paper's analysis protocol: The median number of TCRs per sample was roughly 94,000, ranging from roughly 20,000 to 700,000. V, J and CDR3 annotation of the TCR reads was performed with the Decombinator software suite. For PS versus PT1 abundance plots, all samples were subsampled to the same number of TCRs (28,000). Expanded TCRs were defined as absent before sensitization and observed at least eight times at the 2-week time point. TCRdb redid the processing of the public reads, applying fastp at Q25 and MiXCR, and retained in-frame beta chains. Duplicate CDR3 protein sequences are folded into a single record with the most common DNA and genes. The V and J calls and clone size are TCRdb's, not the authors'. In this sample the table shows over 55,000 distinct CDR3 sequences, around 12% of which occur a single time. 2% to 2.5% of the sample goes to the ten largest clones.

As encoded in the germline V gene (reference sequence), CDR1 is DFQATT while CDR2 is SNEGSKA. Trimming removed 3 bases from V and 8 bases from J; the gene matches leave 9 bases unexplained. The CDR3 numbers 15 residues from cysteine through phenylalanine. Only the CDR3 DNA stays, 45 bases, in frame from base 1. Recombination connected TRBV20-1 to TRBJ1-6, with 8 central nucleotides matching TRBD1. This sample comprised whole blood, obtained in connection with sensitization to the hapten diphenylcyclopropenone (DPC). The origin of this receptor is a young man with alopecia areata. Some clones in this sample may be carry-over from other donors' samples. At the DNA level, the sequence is TGCAGTGCTAGGGGCGACAGGGGTATTGATTCACCCCTCCACTTT. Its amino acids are CSARGDRGIDSPLHF.